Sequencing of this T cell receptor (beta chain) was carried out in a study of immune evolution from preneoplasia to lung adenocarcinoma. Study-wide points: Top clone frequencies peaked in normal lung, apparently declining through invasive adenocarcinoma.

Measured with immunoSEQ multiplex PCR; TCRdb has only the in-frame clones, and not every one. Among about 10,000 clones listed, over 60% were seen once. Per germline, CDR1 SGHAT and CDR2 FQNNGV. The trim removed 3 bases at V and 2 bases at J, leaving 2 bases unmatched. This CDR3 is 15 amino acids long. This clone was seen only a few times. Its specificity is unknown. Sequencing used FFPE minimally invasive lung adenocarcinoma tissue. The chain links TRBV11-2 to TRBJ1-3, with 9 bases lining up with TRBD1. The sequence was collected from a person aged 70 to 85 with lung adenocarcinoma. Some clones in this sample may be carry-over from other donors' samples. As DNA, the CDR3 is TGTGCCAGCAGCTTCGGGACAGGGCCTGGAAACACCATATATTTT. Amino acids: CASSFGTGPGNTIYF.